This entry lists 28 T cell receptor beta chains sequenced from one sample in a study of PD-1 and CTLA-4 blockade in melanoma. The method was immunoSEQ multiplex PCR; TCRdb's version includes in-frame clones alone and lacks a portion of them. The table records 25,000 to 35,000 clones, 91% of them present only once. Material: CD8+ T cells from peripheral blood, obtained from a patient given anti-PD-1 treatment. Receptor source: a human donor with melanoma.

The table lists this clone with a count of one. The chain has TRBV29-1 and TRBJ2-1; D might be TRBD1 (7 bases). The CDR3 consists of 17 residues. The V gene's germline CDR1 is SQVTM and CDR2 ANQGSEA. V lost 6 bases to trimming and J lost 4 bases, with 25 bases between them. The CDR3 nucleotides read TGCAGCGTCCACGCGGGACAGCTGAATTTGGGGTACAATGAGCAGTTCTTC. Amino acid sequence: CSVHAGQLNLGYNEQFF.

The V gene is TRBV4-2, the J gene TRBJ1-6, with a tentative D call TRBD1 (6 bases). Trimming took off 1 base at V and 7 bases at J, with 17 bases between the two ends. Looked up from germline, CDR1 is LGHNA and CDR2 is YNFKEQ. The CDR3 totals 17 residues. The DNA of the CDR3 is TGTGCCAGCAGCCAAGCCCCTGAGGGGGGCGTGAATTCACCCCTCCACTTT. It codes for CASSQAPEGGVNSPLHF.

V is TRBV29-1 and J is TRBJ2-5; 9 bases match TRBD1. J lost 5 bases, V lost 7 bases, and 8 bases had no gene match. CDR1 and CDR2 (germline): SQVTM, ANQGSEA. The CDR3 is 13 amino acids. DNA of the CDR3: TGCAGCGGGTGGACAGGGGCGGGGGAGACCCAGTACTTC. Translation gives CSGWTGAGETQYF.

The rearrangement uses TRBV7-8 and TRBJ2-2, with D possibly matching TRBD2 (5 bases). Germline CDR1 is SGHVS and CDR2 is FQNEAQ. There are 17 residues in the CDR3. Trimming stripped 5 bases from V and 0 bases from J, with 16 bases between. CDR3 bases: TGTGCCAGCAGCGCCGACGCCGGGATACCGAACACCGGGGAGCTGTTTTTT. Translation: CASSADAGIPNTGELFF.

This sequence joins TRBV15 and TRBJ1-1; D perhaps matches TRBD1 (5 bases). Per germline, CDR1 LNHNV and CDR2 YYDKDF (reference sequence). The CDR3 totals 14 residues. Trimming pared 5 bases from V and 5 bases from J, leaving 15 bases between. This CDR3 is CATSPFQGGTEAFF. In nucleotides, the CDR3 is TGTGCCACCAGCCCATTCCAGGGTGGAACTGAAGCTTTCTTT.

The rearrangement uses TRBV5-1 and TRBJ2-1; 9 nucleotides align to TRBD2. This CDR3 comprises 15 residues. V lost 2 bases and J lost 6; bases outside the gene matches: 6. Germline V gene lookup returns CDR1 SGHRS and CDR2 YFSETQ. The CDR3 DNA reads TGCGCCAGCAGCTTCCCGGGACTAGCCATCAATGAGCAGTTCTTC. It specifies CASSFPGLAINEQFF.

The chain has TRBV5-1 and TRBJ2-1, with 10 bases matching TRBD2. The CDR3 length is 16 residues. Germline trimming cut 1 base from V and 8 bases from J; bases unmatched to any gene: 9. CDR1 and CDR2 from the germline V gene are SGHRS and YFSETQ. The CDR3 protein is CASSLSGTSAVDEQFF. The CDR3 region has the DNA TGCGCCAGCAGCTTGTCCGGGACTAGCGCCGTGGATGAGCAGTTCTTC.

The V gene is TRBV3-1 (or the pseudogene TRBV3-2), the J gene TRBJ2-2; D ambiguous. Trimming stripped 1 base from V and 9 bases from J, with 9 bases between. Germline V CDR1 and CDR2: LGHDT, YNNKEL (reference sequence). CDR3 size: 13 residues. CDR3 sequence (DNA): TGTGCCAGCAGCCAAGGAACGTTTTGGGAGCTGTTTTTT. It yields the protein CASSQGTFWELFF.

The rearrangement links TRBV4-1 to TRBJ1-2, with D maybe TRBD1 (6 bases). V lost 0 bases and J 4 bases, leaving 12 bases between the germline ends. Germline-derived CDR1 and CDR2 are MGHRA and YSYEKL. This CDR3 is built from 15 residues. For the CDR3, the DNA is TGCGCCAGCAGCCAAGATCCCACAGGGCCCTATGGCTACACCTTC. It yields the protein CASSQDPTGPYGYTF.

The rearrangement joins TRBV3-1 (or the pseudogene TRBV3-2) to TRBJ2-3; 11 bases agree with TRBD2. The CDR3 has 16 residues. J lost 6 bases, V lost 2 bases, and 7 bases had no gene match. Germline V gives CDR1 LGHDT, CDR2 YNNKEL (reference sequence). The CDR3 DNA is TGTGCCAGCAGCCAAACTTTAGCGGGAGGGGGGGATACGCAGTATTTT. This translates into CASSQTLAGGGDTQYF.

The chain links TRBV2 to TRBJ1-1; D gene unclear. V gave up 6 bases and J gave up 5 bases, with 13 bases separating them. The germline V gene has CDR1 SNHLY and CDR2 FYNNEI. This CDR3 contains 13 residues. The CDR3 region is CASRDGSGTEAFF. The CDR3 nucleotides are TGTGCCAGCAGGGACGGGTCGGGAACTGAAGCTTTCTTT.

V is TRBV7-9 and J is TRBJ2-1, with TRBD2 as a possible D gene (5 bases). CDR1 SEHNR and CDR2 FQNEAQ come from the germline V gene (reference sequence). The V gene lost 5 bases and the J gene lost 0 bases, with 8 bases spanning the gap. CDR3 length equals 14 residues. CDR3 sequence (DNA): TGTGCCAGCAGCCCAGCGGACTCCTACAATGAGCAGTTCTTC. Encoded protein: CASSPADSYNEQFF.

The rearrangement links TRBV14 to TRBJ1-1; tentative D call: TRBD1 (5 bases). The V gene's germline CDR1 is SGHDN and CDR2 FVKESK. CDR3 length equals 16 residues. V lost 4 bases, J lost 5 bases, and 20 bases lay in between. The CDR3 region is CASSPASGLIATEAFF. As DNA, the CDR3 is TGTGCCAGCAGCCCCGCCTCAGGGCTCATTGCAACTGAAGCTTTCTTT.

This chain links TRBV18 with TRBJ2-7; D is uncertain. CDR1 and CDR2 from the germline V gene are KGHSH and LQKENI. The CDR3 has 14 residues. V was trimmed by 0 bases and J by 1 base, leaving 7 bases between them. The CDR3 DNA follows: TGTGCCAGCTCACCACCGGAAGAGTCCTACGAGCAGTACTTC. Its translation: CASSPPEESYEQYF.

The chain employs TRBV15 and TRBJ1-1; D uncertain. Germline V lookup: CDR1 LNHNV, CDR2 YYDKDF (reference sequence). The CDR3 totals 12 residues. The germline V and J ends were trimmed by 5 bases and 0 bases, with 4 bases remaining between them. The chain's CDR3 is CATSGMNTEAFF. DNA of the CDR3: TGTGCCACCAGCGGGATGAACACTGAAGCTTTCTTT.

Here the CDR3 reads CASSSGQGAGRNQPQHF. The CDR3 DNA sequence: TGTGCCAGCAGCTCGGGACAGGGGGCCGGGAGAAATCAGCCCCAGCATTTT. V gene TRBV7-9 combines with J gene TRBJ1-5; 12 bases are shared with TRBD1. CDR3 length: 17 residues. V trimming: 4 bases; J trimming: 4 bases; junction bases outside the gene matches: 8. From germline, CDR1 is SEHNR and CDR2 FQNEAQ (reference sequence).

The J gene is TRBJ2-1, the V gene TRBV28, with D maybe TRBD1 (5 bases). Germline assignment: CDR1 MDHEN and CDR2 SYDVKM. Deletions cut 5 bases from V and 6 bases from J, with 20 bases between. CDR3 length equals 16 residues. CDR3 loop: CASSPPQVRYINEQFF. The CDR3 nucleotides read TGTGCCAGCAGTCCCCCACAGGTGCGGTATATCAATGAGCAGTTCTTC. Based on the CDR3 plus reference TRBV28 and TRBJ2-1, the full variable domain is DVKVTQSSRYLVKRTGEKVFLECVQDMDHENMFWYRQDPGLGLRLIYFSYDVKMKEKGDIPEGYSVSREKKERFSLILESASTNQTSMYLCASSPPQVRYINEQFFGPGTRLTVL.

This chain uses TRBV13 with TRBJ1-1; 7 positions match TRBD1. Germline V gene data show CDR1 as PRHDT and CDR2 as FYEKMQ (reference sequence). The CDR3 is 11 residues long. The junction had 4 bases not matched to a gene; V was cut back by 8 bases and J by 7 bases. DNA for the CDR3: TGTGCCAGCGGAGGACAGGTTGAAGCTTTCTTT. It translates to CASGGQVEAFF.

The CDR3 sequence: CAWTGGGYEQYF. The CDR3 DNA sequence: TGTGCCTGGACAGGGGGCGGCTACGAGCAGTACTTC. The chain links TRBV30 to TRBJ2-7; 8 bases align to TRBD1. The CDR3 spans 12 residues. Per the germline V gene, CDR1 is GTSNPN and CDR2 is SVGIG (reference sequence). J gave up 3 bases and V 4 bases, and 2 bases lay outside the gene matches.

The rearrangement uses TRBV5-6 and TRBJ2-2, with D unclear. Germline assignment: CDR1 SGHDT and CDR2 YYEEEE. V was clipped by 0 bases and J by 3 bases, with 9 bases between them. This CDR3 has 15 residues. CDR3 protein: CASSLGSDYTGELFF. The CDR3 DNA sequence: TGTGCCAGCAGCTTGGGGTCAGATTACACCGGGGAGCTGTTTTTT.

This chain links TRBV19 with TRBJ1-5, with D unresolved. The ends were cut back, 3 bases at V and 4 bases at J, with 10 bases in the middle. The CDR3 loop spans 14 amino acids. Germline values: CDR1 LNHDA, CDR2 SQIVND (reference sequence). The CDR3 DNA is TGTGCCAGTAGTATGCTCGGGAGGAATCAGCCCCAGCATTTT. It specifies CASSMLGRNQPQHF.

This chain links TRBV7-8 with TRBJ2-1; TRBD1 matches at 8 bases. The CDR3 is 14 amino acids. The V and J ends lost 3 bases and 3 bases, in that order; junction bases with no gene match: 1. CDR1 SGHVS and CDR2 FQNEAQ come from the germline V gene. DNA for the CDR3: TGTGCCAGCAGCTTGGACAGGGACTACAATGAGCAGTTCTTC. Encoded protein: CASSLDRDYNEQFF.

CDR3 amino acids: CASSPTWADTQYF. CDR3 in DNA: TGTGCCAGCAGCCCCACGTGGGCAGATACGCAGTATTTT. This chain uses TRBV7-9 with TRBJ2-3, with D hard to call. Germline-derived CDR1 and CDR2 are SEHNR and FQNEAQ (reference sequence). The V end lost 5 bases, the J end lost 4 bases, and 10 bases lay between the germline ends. This CDR3 contains 13 residues.

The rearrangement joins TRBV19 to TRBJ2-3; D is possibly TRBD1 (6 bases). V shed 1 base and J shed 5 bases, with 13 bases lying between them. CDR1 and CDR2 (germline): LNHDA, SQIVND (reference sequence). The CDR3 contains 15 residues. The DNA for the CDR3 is TGTGCCAGTAGTATAGCTCGCCTGGGACAAGATACGCAGTATTTT. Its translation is CASSIARLGQDTQYF. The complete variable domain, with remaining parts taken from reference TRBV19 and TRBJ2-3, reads DGGITQSPKYLFRKEGQNVTLSCEQNLNHDAMYWYRQDPGQGLRLIYYSQIVNDFQKGDIAEGYSVSREKKESFPLTVTSAQKNPTAFYLCASSIARLGQDTQYFGPGTRLTVL.

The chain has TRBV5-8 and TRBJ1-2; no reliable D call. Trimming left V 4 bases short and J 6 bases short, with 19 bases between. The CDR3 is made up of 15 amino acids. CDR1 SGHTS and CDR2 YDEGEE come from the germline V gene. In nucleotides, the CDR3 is TGTGCCAGCAGCCCCACAACGACAATGTGGGATGGCTACACCTTC. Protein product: CASSPTTTMWDGYTF. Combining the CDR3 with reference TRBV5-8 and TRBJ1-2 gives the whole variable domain EAGVTQSPTHLIKTRGQQATLRCSPISGHTSVYWYQQALGLGLQFLLWYDEGEERNRGNFPPRFSGRQFPNYSSELNVNALELEDSALYLCASSPTTTMWDGYTFGSGTRLTVV.

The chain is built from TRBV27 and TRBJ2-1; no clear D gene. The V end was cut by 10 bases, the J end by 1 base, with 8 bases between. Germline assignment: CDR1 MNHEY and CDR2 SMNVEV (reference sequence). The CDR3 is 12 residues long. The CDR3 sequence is CATHQSYNEQFF. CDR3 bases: TGTGCCACTCACCAGTCCTACAATGAGCAGTTCTTC.

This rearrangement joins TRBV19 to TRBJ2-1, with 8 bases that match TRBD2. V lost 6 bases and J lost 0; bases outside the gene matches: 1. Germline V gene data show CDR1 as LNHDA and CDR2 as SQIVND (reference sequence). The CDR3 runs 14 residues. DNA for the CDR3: TGTGCCAGTAGGAGCGGGAGCTCCTACAATGAGCAGTTCTTC. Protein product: CASRSGSSYNEQFF. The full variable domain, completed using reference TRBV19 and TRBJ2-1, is DGGITQSPKYLFRKEGQNVTLSCEQNLNHDAMYWYRQDPGQGLRLIYYSQIVNDFQKGDIAEGYSVSREKKESFPLTVTSAQKNPTAFYLCASRSGSSYNEQFFGPGTRLTVL.

The CDR3 loop is CASSRPGMNTEAFF. In DNA form, the CDR3 reads TGTGCCAGCAGCCGGCCCGGAATGAACACTGAAGCTTTCTTT. This sequence joins TRBV7-9 and TRBJ1-1; no clear D gene. The V end lost 5 bases, the J end lost 0 bases, and 10 bases lay between the germline ends. The CDR3 totals 14 residues. Looked up from germline, CDR1 is SEHNR and CDR2 is FQNEAQ (reference sequence).